This T cell receptor beta chain was identified in a study of OX40 agonist ivuxolimab in advanced cancers. Across the whole study: Aged roughly 23 to 80 with a mean of around 60 years, they were about 80% male. There were three patients with partial responses, one having hepatocellular carcinoma and two cutaneous melanoma.

TCRdb's copy holds only in-frame clones and misses some; the assay was immunoSEQ multiplex PCR. Of tens of thousands of clones in the sample, about 94% were seen once. Germline V gene data show CDR1 as KGHSH and CDR2 as LQKENI. J gave up 2 bases and V 3 bases, and 7 bases lay outside the gene matches. The CDR3 length is 16 residues. This receptor was obtained from an adult with an advanced solid tumor such as melanoma, head and neck, liver or kidney cancer. The sample here was CD4+ or CD8+ T cells sorted from blood, taken in a trial of the OX40 agonist ivuxolimab. The J gene is TRBJ2-3, the V gene TRBV18, with TRBD1 matching 8 bases. CDR3 amino acids: CASSPVGQGITDTQYF. The CDR3 DNA reads TGTGCCAGCTCACCGGTAGGACAGGGCATCACAGATACGCAGTATTTT.